This T cell receptor beta chain was sequenced in a study of regulatory T cells in long-lasting Graves disease. This clonotype was observed a few times. Its target is not known. V trimming: 1 base; J trimming: 6 bases; junction bases outside the gene matches: 1. The CDR3 is made up of 15 amino acids. Germline CDR1 and CDR2: SGHAT and FQNNGV. Researchers made TCR beta libraries by using iRepertoire HTBI primers and running Arm-PCR on CDR3 regions. A single record per CDR3 protein comes from TCRdb applying MiXCR to the multiplex PCR reads. Among about 470,000 distinct CDR3 sequences listed, around 20% were seen once. Points from the study as a whole: Authors noted too few samples as a limitation. Between persistent patients, 2,500 to 3,500 public clonotypes were shared, exceeding the roughly 920 shared between new patients. Persistent disease exhibited a predilection for TRBV28, TRBJ1-2 and TRBJ2-5.

Time point noted: persistent/refractory GD, antithyroid drugs over 5 years with positive TRAb. Preparation of the TCR library used RNA extracted from PBMCs. One endocrinology department in Xi'an, China, was where patients came from. Sequences were derived from peripheral blood mononuclear cells (PBMCs), sampled when the disease was refractory, from a patient treated with antithyroid drugs. The clonotype originates from a female donor with Graves disease. This rearrangement joins TRBV11-2 to TRBJ2-7; the match to TRBD2 covers 15 bases. The CDR3 protein is CASSLGTSGRGEQYF. The CDR3 region has the DNA TGTGCCAGCAGCTTAGGGACTAGCGGGAGGGGCGAGCAGTACTTC.